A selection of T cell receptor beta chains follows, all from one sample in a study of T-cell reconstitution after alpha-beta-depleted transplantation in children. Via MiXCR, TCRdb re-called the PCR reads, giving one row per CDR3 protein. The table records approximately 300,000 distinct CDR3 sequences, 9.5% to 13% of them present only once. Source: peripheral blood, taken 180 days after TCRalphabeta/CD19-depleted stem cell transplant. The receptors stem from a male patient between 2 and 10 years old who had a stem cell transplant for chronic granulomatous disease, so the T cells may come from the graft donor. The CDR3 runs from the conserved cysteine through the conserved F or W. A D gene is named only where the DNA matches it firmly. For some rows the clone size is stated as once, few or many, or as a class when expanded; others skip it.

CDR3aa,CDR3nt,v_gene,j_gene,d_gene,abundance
CASSFQVNTEAFF,TGTGCCAGCAGTTTCCAAGTTAACACTGAAGCTTTCTTT,TRBV27,TRBJ1-1,-,many
CASSEDRLAVREQYF,TGTGCCAGCAGTGAAGACAGGTTGGCTGTCCGCGAGCAGTACTTC,TRBV2,TRBJ2-7,-,few
CASTISGVIGNQPQHF,TGTGCCTCCACCATCTCGGGGGTTATTGGCAATCAGCCCCAGCATTTT,TRBV19,TRBJ1-5,-,few
CASSFGLAVSYEQYF,TGTGCCAGCAGTTTCGGACTAGCGGTTTCCTACGAGCAGTACTTC,TRBV12-3/TRBV12-4,TRBJ2-7,TRBD2,many
CASSRQGRNTEAFF,TGTGCCAGCAGCAGACAGGGGCGGAACACTGAAGCTTTCTTT,TRBV13,TRBJ1-1,TRBD1,many
CASSRLAGGETQHF,TGTGCCAGCAGTCGACTAGCGGGAGGAGAGACCCAGCACTTC,TRBV12-3/TRBV12-4,TRBJ2-5,TRBD2,many
CAVVYRETQYF,TGTGCCGTAGTTTATCGAGAGACCCAGTACTTC,TRBV21-1,TRBJ2-5,-,few
CASSLAPGLAGAGELFF,TGTGCCAGCAGCTTAGCCCCCGGACTAGCGGGGGCCGGGGAGCTGTTTTTT,TRBV7-2,TRBJ2-2,TRBD2,many
CASRRPAGLRNEQFF,TGTGCCAGCAGACGGCCGGCAGGGCTACGCAATGAGCAGTTCTTC,TRBV12-3/TRBV12-4,TRBJ2-1,-,many
CASSYSGLSGEKLFF,TGTGCCAGCAGTTACTCGGGTCTTTCAGGGGAAAAACTGTTTTTT,TRBV6-5,TRBJ1-4,-,many
CASSGLGFEQFF,TGTGCCAGCAGCGGGCTGGGTTTTGAGCAGTTCTTC,TRBV5-6,TRBJ2-1,-,many
CASSSPGQGKNEQFF,TGTGCCAGCAGCTCACCGGGACAGGGCAAAAATGAGCAGTTCTTC,TRBV5-5,TRBJ2-1,TRBD1,many
CASRGSGAKNIQYF,TGCGCCAGCAGGGGTAGCGGGGCCAAAAACATTCAGTACTTC,TRBV10-2,TRBJ2-4,TRBD2,many
CASSFQSTDTQYF,TGCGCCAGCAGCTTCCAATCCACAGATACGCAGTATTTT,TRBV5-1,TRBJ2-3,-,many
CSVELPSSYEQYF,TGCAGCGTTGAGCTCCCGAGCTCCTACGAGCAGTACTTC,TRBV29-1,TRBJ2-7,-,many
CASTKGYMNTEAFF,TGTGCCAGCACCAAGGGCTATATGAACACTGAAGCTTTCTTT,TRBV6-1,TRBJ1-1,-,many
CASSHRTGTGTQYF,TGTGCCAGCAGTCATAGGACAGGAACGGGGACCCAGTACTTC,TRBV12-3/TRBV12-4,TRBJ2-5,TRBD1,many
CSAQKAQGWETQYF,TGCAGTGCTCAGAAGGCCCAGGGCTGGGAGACCCAGTACTTC,TRBV20-1,TRBJ2-5,-,many
CASRDTGENGYTF,TGTGCCAGCAGGGACACAGGGGAAAATGGCTACACCTTC,TRBV12-3/TRBV12-4,TRBJ1-2,TRBD1,many
CASSYSWSNTEAFF,TGTGCCAGCAGCTATTCGTGGTCTAACACTGAAGCTTTCTTT,TRBV5-4,TRBJ1-1,-,many
CASTPKEADTDTQYF,TGTGCCAGCACCCCCAAGGAGGCCGACACAGATACGCAGTATTTT,TRBV4-2,TRBJ2-3,-,many
CASSQGGGRPKYTDTQYF,TGCGCCAGCAGCCAAGGTGGGGGGCGCCCCAAATACACAGATACGCAGTATTTT,TRBV4-1,TRBJ2-3,-,many
CAWTRDRDTQYF,TGTGCCTGGACTCGGGACAGAGACACGCAGTACTTC,TRBV30,TRBJ2-7,TRBD1,many
CASSISLAGNIQYF,TGTGCCAGCAGCATTAGTCTCGCTGGAAACATTCAGTACTTC,TRBV7-8,TRBJ2-4,-,many
CAILEPGQGVKGQFF,TGTGCCATCTTGGAGCCGGGACAGGGGGTAAAAGGGCAGTTCTTC,TRBV10-3,TRBJ2-1,TRBD1,many
CASSPDSGGPREKLFF,TGTGCCAGCTCACCCGACTCGGGAGGACCGCGAGAAAAACTGTTTTTT,TRBV18,TRBJ1-4,-,many
CASSLQTGTDTQYF,TGTGCCAGCAGCTTGCAGACAGGGACAGATACGCAGTATTTT,TRBV7-3,TRBJ2-3,TRBD1,many
CASRSPGGRGGELFF,TGTGCCAGTCGGTCCCCGGGCGGACGGGGCGGGGAGCTGTTTTTT,TRBV27,TRBJ2-2,-,-
CASSPMAGGIAVSYEQYF,TGTGCCAGCAGCCCCATGGCAGGGGGAATAGCGGTCTCCTACGAGCAGTACTTC,TRBV7-6,TRBJ2-7,-,-
CASSPDRLNTEAFF,TGTGCCAGCAGCCCAGACAGGTTGAACACTGAAGCTTTCTTT,TRBV11-1,TRBJ1-1,-,-
CASSPGTGDEQYF,TGTGCCAGCTCACCGGGGACAGGGGACGAGCAGTACTTC,TRBV18,TRBJ2-7,TRBD1,many
CASSFGQGGYGYTF,TGTGCCAGCAGTTTCGGGCAGGGTGGCTATGGCTACACCTTC,TRBV27,TRBJ1-2,-,many
CASRDRGLGNEQFF,TGTGCCAGCCGAGACAGGGGGCTGGGGAATGAGCAGTTCTTC,TRBV19,TRBJ2-1,TRBD1,many
CASSLTGFQETQYF,TGCGCCAGCAGCTTGACAGGGTTCCAAGAGACCCAGTACTTC,TRBV5-1,TRBJ2-5,-,many
CASSPGRGSGANVLTF,TGCGCCAGCAGCCCGGGCAGGGGTTCTGGGGCCAACGTCCTGACTTTC,TRBV4-3,TRBJ2-6,-,many
CASTYGLSLEQFF,TGTGCCAGCACCTATGGACTGAGCCTTGAGCAGTTCTTC,TRBV7-9,TRBJ2-1,-,many
CASSYEHDIPYEQYF,TGTGCCAGCAGTTATGAACACGACATTCCCTACGAGCAGTACTTC,TRBV6-2/TRBV6-3,TRBJ2-7,-,many
CASSFPLAGGTDTQYF,TGTGCCAGCAGTTTCCCATTAGCGGGGGGAACAGATACGCAGTATTTT,TRBV12-3/TRBV12-4,TRBJ2-3,TRBD2,many
CASSPHSGGAKDTQYF,TGTGCCAGCAGTCCTCATAGCGGGGGGGCCAAAGATACGCAGTATTTT,TRBV28,TRBJ2-3,TRBD2,many
CATSDPDRAGTDTQYF,TGTGCCACCAGTGATCCCGACAGGGCAGGCACAGATACGCAGTATTTT,TRBV24-1,TRBJ2-3,TRBD1,many
CASSLIAGESDTQYF,TGTGCCAGCAGTTTAATAGCGGGAGAATCAGATACGCAGTATTTT,TRBV28,TRBJ2-3,TRBD2,many
CASSPTTTSGANVLTF,TGTGCCAGTAGTCCAACCACCACCTCTGGGGCCAACGTCCTGACTTTC,TRBV19,TRBJ2-6,-,-
CASSLEASGRIDTQYF,TGCGCCAGCAGCTTGGAGGCTAGCGGGAGGATAGATACGCAGTATTTT,TRBV5-1,TRBJ2-3,TRBD2,many
CASSLVATSSTDTQYF,TGTGCCAGCAGCTTAGTAGCGACCTCTAGCACAGATACGCAGTATTTT,TRBV7-2,TRBJ2-3,-,many
CASSLIGQVRGNIQYF,TGTGCCAGCAGTTTAATAGGACAGGTCCGGGGCAACATTCAGTACTTC,TRBV28,TRBJ2-4,TRBD1,many
CASSRGLQQDSPLHF,TGTGCCAGCAGCAGGGGACTCCAGCAGGATTCACCCCTCCACTTT,TRBV6-1,TRBJ1-6,-,few
CSASPSASGANVLTF,TGCAGTGCTAGTCCCTCAGCCTCTGGGGCCAACGTCCTGACTTTC,TRBV20-1,TRBJ2-6,-,many
CASSRTRTYNEQFF,TGTGCCAGCAGCCGAACTAGGACCTACAATGAGCAGTTCTTC,TRBV27,TRBJ2-1,-,many
CASRLTSGEIYEQYF,TGTGCCAGCAGACTGACTAGCGGGGAAATCTACGAGCAGTACTTC,TRBV27,TRBJ2-7,TRBD2,-
CASSPPAGDYEQYF,TGTGCCAGCTCACCCCCGGCGGGAGACTACGAGCAGTACTTC,TRBV18,TRBJ2-7,TRBD2,many
CASSLLSRVGEAFF,TGTGCCAGCAGTTTACTATCCAGGGTTGGTGAAGCTTTCTTT,TRBV27,TRBJ1-1,-,-
CASSLQGAVNSPLHF,TGTGCCAGCAGCCTACAGGGGGCTGTAAATTCACCCCTCCACTTT,TRBV5-5,TRBJ1-6,TRBD1,many
CATFLGQGTDTQYF,TGTGCCACATTCCTGGGACAAGGCACAGATACGCAGTATTTT,TRBV7-2,TRBJ2-3,-,-
CASSSRQPYEQYF,TGCGCCAGCAGCTCCCGACAACCCTACGAGCAGTACTTC,TRBV5-1,TRBJ2-7,-,many
CASSVSEETQYF,TGTGCCAGCAGTGTGTCGGAAGAGACCCAGTACTTC,TRBV6-1,TRBJ2-5,-,many
CSVDVGSYTGELFF,TGCAGCGTTGACGTAGGCAGTTACACCGGGGAGCTGTTTTTT,TRBV29-1,TRBJ2-2,-,many
CASSSFPTSGSPRVTGELFF,TGCGCCAGCAGCTCTTTTCCGACTAGCGGGAGCCCGCGAGTCACCGGGGAGCTGTTTTTT,TRBV5-1,TRBJ2-2,TRBD2,many